This T cell receptor (beta chain) emerged from a study of T cells expressing NK-cell markers. Study in general: The authors derived TCR beta repertoires from sorted CD3+CD56+NKG2C+, CD3+CD56+NKG2C- and CD3+CD56-NKG2C+ T cells. HCMV serostatus: seven of eight sequenced donors positive, one negative.

TCRdb reanalyzed the 5' RACE reads, giving one entry per CDR3 protein sequence and no DNA. Recorded for this sample: hundreds of thousands of distinct CDR3 sequences. About this clonotype itself: Its antigen remains unknown.

Study-level results: Expanded NKG2C+ T cell clones had unclear HCMV specificity. Six donors carried dominant NKG2C+ clonotypes that made up roughly 1.0-8% of their CD8+ T cells.

The source is a woman aged 18 to 75 in good health. Source material: blood T cells: a sorted CD56 or NKG2C T cell subset, CD4+ or CD8+ T cells, or bulk PBMC T cells (not recorded which).

This CDR3 is CSARDTTNEKLFF. V and J are TRBV20-1 and TRBJ1-4. Germline CDR1 DFQATT, CDR2 SNEGSKA (reference sequence). The CDR3 spans 13 residues.